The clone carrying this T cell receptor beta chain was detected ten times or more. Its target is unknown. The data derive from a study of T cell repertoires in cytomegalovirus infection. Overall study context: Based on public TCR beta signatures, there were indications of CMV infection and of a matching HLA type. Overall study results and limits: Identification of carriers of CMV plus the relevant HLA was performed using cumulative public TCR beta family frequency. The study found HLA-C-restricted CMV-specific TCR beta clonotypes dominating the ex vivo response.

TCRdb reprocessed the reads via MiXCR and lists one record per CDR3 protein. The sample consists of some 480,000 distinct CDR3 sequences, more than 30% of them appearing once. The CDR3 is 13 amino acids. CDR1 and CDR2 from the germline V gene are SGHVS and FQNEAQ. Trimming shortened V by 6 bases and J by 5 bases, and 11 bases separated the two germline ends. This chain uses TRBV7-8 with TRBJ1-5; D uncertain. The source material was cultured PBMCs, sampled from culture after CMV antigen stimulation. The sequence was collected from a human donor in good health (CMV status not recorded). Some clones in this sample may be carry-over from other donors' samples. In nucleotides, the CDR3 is TGTGCCAGCAGGTACCAGAAGGATCAGCCCCAGCATTTT. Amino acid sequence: CASRYQKDQPQHF.